This T cell receptor (beta chain) was found in a study of blood T cell repertoires in COVID-19. Study-level background: Sites across the United States, Italy and Spain contributed samples from acute and convalescent COVID-19.

Original analysis: The authors estimated nucleated cell counts from reference gene primer amplification. TCRdb keeps only in-frame clones here, not all; method: immunoSEQ multiplex PCR. The D gene and trimming were derived from the DNA, and the V and J assignments and clone size from that table. In the table there are 380,000 or so clones, roughly nine tenths of which are singletons. Unmatched junction bases numbered 5, after V lost 7 bases and J lost 8 bases. The CDR3 consists of 13 residues. Germline loops: CDR1 SNHLY, CDR2 FYNNEI. Material for sequencing was peripheral blood. The J gene is TRBJ1-4, the V gene TRBV2; 9 positions match TRBD1. The receptor was isolated from a man in his forties or fifties with acute or convalescent COVID-19. The CDR3 region has the DNA TGTGCCAGCAACTTGGACAGGGGCGAAAAACTGTTTTTT. As protein: CASNLDRGEKLFF.